This T cell receptor (beta chain) is from a study of CD8 T cells in Susac syndrome. This clonotype has more than one count but fewer than ten. Sequencing of TCR beta was performed on blood CD8+ T cells and on blood CD4+ T cells. Trimming cost V 3 bases and J 3 bases; bases outside gene matches: 3. CDR3 length equals 15 residues. Germline values: CDR1 SGHTA, CDR2 FQGNSA. The RNA, roughly 0.45 to 1 ug, was put through reverse transcription using random hexamers. Across 54 Vbeta and 13 Jbeta, TCR beta CDR3 was amplified with immunoSEQ multiplex PCR. In TCRdb, the immunoSEQ multiplex PCR reads were re-called with MiXCR into one record per CDR3 protein. The sample contains fewer than 200,000 distinct CDR3 sequences, 85% to 95% of which appear only once.

Sequencing was done on a sample of CD4+ T cells from PBMCs. The chain combines TRBV7-2 with TRBJ2-3; 10 positions agree with TRBD2. This clonotype was sampled from a human donor in good health. DNA for the CDR3: TGTGCCAGCAGCTTGGCTAGCGGGAGTACAGATACGCAGTATTTT. Translated: CASSLASGSTDTQYF. Looking up the rest from reference TRBV7-2 and TRBJ2-3 gives the full variable domain: GAGVSQSPSNKVTEKGKDVELRCDPISGHTALYWYRQSLGQGLEFLIYFQGNSAPDKSGLPSDRFSAERTGGSVSTLTIQRTQQEDSAVYLCASSLASGSTDTQYFGPGTRLTVL.